This TCR beta chain derives from a study of shared T cell receptors in the human thymus (dated by TCRdb to the early 2020s). With respect to the entire study: The study investigated the way shared, self-reactive T-cell receptor alpha chains are produced in the human thymus.

Remarks on this clone: Its recognized antigen is unknown. Base-call qualities are not available, and no considerably larger clone is one nucleotide away.

Taken from cysteine to phenylalanine, the CDR3 has 14 residues. Only the CDR3 DNA is retained, 42 bases long and in frame from the first base. The germline V gene encodes CDR1 MDHEN and CDR2 SYDVKM. The junction carries 12 bases between V and J, which are trimmed by 7 bases and 0 bases respectively. The receptor library was made with the immunoSEQ multiplex PCR assay. TCRdb carries this immuneACCESS record with in-frame sequences only. Its versions omit some clonotypes, under half of them owing to an unresolved V gene in the studies checked, with the rest unexplained. The sample includes 500,000 to 850,000 clones, with around 87% observed a single time. In total, the top ten clones hold 0.009% to 0.0095% of the sample. The same data also contributed to another study, on human thymus T cells. Taken from the second paper: Immunologically healthy infants undergoing open corrective cardiac surgery for congenital heart defects in Finland were used as donors. Thymus tissue was collected as surgical resects that were removed during corrective cardiac surgery. Usage of V and J gene segments appeared to be biased in both the thymic and the peripheral blood repertoires. The related research found that thymic TCR repertoires overlapped highly between unrelated individuals. The study used roughly 8 infant thymus samples plus four related peripheral blood samples to characterize TCR alpha and beta repertoires. The infant donors were roughly 7 to 244 days old, and the cohort included several males and two females. Thymocytes were mechanically released from the tissue and were stored as pellets of roughly 10-32 million cells at -70 degrees C. Genomic DNA was extracted from frozen cell pellets with a QIAsymphony instrument. Using the immunoSEQ multiplex PCR assay, the TCRB and TCRAD loci were amplified from a standardized quantity of quality-controlled genomic DNA. The amplicons covered the V(D)J region and were long enough to include the CDR3 and to identify the V and J genes. Through the commercial immunoSEQ service, the amplicons were sequenced on an Illumina platform. Corrections for primer bias and sequencing errors followed previously described methods, while TCRAD and TCRB definitions were based on the IMGT database. The repertoires were analysed using immunoSEQ Analyzer 3.0 and VDJTools for basic statistics, V/J segment usage, diversity estimates, rarefaction and pairwise overlap. Diversity was estimated with Chao1, ChaoE, Efron-Thisted, Shannon and inverse Simpson indices, and also on datasets down-sampled to the smallest sample. Repertoire overlap was assessed by strict matching of CDR3 nucleotide sequence, V gene and J gene, and clustering was done by Jaccard-based multidimensional scaling. Thymus samples yielded on average roughly 840,000 unique TCRB clonotypes, compared with 70,000 to 85,000 from blood samples.

This sequence originates from a boy less than two years old with a congenital heart defect. Donor details come from another sample of the same person, matched by shared clones. The sequenced sample was thymocytes. Recombination connected TRBV28 to TRBJ1-1; TRBD1 is a possible D gene, resting on 6 matching bases. The CDR3 region reads CASIGGGLNTEAFF. DNA sequence: TGTGCCAGCATTGGGGGCGGGCTGAACACTGAAGCTTTCTTT.